This T cell receptor beta chain originates from a study of T cell repertoires in cytomegalovirus infection. Study-wide results and caveats: Pooled public TCR beta family frequency picked out CMV carriers with the relevant HLA.

Germline CDR1 is MGHRA and CDR2 is YSYEKL. The ends lost 0 bases at V and 4 bases at J; junction bases unmatched: 7. CDR3 length equals 17 residues. TCRdb recomputed calls from the reads with MiXCR, one row per CDR3 protein. The table has some 320,000 distinct CDR3 sequences, 9.5% seen once; the top ten hold 3.5% to 4.5%. This clonotype was picked up many times. Its antigen is undetermined. The sample taken for sequencing was PBMCs. The receptor was derived from a human donor in good health (CMV status not recorded). Some clones in this sample may be carry-over from other donors' samples. The rearrangement uses TRBV4-1 and TRBJ2-1; TRBD2 matches 9 bases. CDR3 residues: CASSQDNPSGNYNEQFF. The CDR3 nucleotides read TGCGCCAGCAGCCAAGACAACCCTAGCGGGAATTACAATGAGCAGTTCTTC.